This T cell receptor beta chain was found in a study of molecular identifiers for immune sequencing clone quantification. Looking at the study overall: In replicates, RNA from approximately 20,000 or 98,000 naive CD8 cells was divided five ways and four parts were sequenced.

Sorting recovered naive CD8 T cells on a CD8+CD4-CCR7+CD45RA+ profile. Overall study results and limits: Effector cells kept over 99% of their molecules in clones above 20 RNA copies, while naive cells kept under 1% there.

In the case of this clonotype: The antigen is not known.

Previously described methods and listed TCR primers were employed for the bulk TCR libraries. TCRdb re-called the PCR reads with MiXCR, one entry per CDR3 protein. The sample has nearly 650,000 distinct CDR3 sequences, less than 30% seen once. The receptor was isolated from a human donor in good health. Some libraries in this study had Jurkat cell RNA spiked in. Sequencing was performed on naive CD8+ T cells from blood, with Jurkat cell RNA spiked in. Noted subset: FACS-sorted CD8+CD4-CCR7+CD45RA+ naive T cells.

In nucleotides, the CDR3 is TGTGCCTGCACGCAGGGGGGAGTAGTCCACGAGCAGTACTTC. It yields the protein CACTQGGVVHEQYF. The chain employs TRBV30 and TRBJ2-7; weak D call: TRBD1 (7 bases). V lost 6 bases and J 5 bases, leaving 20 bases between the germline ends. From germline, CDR1 is GTSNPN and CDR2 SVGIG (reference sequence). The CDR3 covers 14 residues.